These 27 T cell receptor beta chains came from one sample sequenced in a study of T cell responses to AZD1222 COVID-19 vaccine. Method: immunoSEQ multiplex PCR; TCRdb's copy keeps in-frame clones and lacks some. The repertoire holds about 86,000 clones, with more than 90% as singletons. The material sequenced was peripheral blood, taken on day 0 of AZD1222 vaccination. The source of these receptors is an adult in good health.

This clone came up a few times. The rearrangement joins TRBV30 to TRBJ1-5; D is unresolved. Trimming stripped 0 bases from V and 10 bases from J, with 13 bases between. The CDR3 contains 13 residues. Germline values: CDR1 GTSNPN, CDR2 SVGIG (reference sequence). This CDR3 is CAWSVAARSPQHF. CDR3 sequence (DNA): TGTGCCTGGAGTGTAGCGGCGCGGAGTCCCCAGCATTTT.

The gene calls are TRBV18 and TRBJ2-7; TRBD1 agrees at 8 bases. The CDR3 contains 14 residues. With 3 bases clipped from V and 6 bases from J, the junction kept 7 bases outside the gene matches. Germline assignment: CDR1 KGHSH and CDR2 LQKENI. CDR3 nucleotides: TGTGCCAGCTCACCGAGTCAGGGGGCTAGCGAGCAGTACTTC. Translated: CASSPSQGASEQYF.

The genes are TRBV2 and TRBJ2-3; 14 positions match TRBD2. Trimming removed 4 bases from V and 0 bases from J; junction bases left unmatched: 3. Germline assignment: CDR1 SNHLY and CDR2 FYNNEI. The CDR3 covers 17 residues. This CDR3 reads CASSGLAGGQSTDTQYF. CDR3 nucleotides: TGTGCCAGCAGTGGACTAGCGGGGGGGCAGAGCACAGATACGCAGTATTTT.

The CDR3 is CASSSRDSNYGYTF. In DNA form, the CDR3 reads TGCGCCAGCAGCTCAAGGGACAGCAACTATGGCTACACCTTC. V usage is TRBV5-1 and J usage is TRBJ1-2; 7 bases are a match to TRBD1. CDR1 SGHRS and CDR2 YFSETQ come from the germline V gene. This CDR3 has 14 residues. After removal of 3 bases from V and 2 bases from J, the junction contained 4 bases not matched to a gene. The variable domain in full, with the rest retrieved from reference TRBV5-1 and TRBJ1-2, is KAGVTQTPRYLIKTRGQQVTLSCSPISGHRSVSWYQQTPGQGLQFLFEYFSETQRNKGNFPGRFSGRQFSNSRSEMNVSTLELGDSALYLCASSSRDSNYGYTFGSGTRLTVV.

This clone was counted a single time. This chain links TRBV6-5 with TRBJ1-1, with a tentative D call TRBD1 (5 bases). The V end was cut by 0 bases, the J end by 4 bases, with 12 bases between. The CDR3 extends over 15 amino acids. Germline lookup yields CDR1 MNHEY and CDR2 SVGAGI. The chain's CDR3 is CASSYSGGMSTEAFF. The DNA of the CDR3 is TGTGCCAGCAGTTACTCGGGGGGAATGAGCACTGAAGCTTTCTTT.

This rearrangement joins TRBV7-9 to TRBJ1-2; D perhaps matches TRBD1 (5 bases). The germline V gene has CDR1 SEHNR and CDR2 FQNEAQ (reference sequence). V was clipped by 5 bases and J by 4 bases, with 17 bases between them. The CDR3 is 15 amino acids. CDR3 in DNA: TGTGCCAGCAGCGAAGCGCGGGGCTGGGTCTATGGCTACACCTTC. It encodes CASSEARGWVYGYTF.

The rearrangement uses TRBV29-1 and TRBJ2-1; no clear D gene. This CDR3 contains 11 residues. V was trimmed by 1 base and J by 6 bases, leaving 4 bases between them. Per the germline V gene, CDR1 is SQVTM and CDR2 is ANQGSEA. The chain's CDR3 is CSVEGFNEQFF. DNA of the CDR3: TGCAGCGTTGAAGGGTTCAATGAGCAGTTCTTC.

The chain uses TRBV19 and TRBJ1-5; possibly TRBD1 for D (6 bases). V lost 2 bases and J lost 0, with 14 bases in between. Germline assignment: CDR1 LNHDA and CDR2 SQIVND (reference sequence). CDR3 length: 17 residues. This CDR3 reads CASSIQGLGYSNQPQHF. For the CDR3, the DNA is TGTGCCAGTAGTATACAGGGGTTGGGCTATAGCAATCAGCCCCAGCATTTT.

This rearrangement joins TRBV3-1 (or the pseudogene TRBV3-2) to TRBJ1-2; possibly TRBD1 for D (5 bases). Germline V gives CDR1 LGHDT, CDR2 YNNKEL (reference sequence). V was cut by 5 bases and J by 2 bases, with 15 bases left in between. The CDR3 contains 15 residues. The CDR3 sequence: CASSSGPRRNYGYTF. For the CDR3, the DNA is TGTGCCAGCAGCTCGGGACCCCGGAGGAACTATGGCTACACCTTC.

The chain uses TRBV7-2 and TRBJ2-7, with TRBD1 matching over 9 bases. CDR3 length equals 14 residues. The germline V gene has CDR1 SGHTA and CDR2 FQGNSA. V gave up 5 bases and J gave up 4 bases; unmatched junction bases: 6. As DNA, the CDR3 is TGTGCCAGCAGCATGGGACAGGGTCATTACGAGCAGTACTTC. It is translated as CASSMGQGHYEQYF.

The genes are TRBV7-2 and TRBJ2-1, with 12 bases lining up with TRBD2. After removal of 0 bases from V and 9 bases from J, the junction contained 6 bases not matched to a gene. The CDR3 contains 16 residues. Germline V CDR1 and CDR2: SGHTA, FQGNSA. The CDR3 reads CASSLAPSGGGGEQFF. CDR3 DNA sequence: TGTGCCAGCAGCTTAGCGCCTAGCGGGGGGGGAGGTGAGCAGTTCTTC.

The CDR3 region is CASSYSKVGGQDEQYF. Here the CDR3 DNA reads TGTGCCAGCAGTTACTCGAAGGTCGGGGGGCAAGACGAGCAGTACTTC. The V call is TRBV6-5, the J call TRBJ2-7, with D possibly matching TRBD2 (7 bases). The CDR3 spans 16 residues. Deletions cut 0 bases from V and 5 bases from J, with 17 bases between. Germline V gene lookup returns CDR1 MNHEY and CDR2 SVGAGI.

The chain employs TRBV19 and TRBJ1-2; 10 positions match TRBD1. Trimming at V came to 7 bases and at J to 8 bases, leaving 10 bases not matched to a gene. CDR3 size: 14 residues. In germline, CDR1 is LNHDA, CDR2 SQIVND (reference sequence). CDR3 sequence (DNA): TGTGCCAGTACCCAATATGACAGGGGGCGCGGCTACACCTTC. Protein sequence: CASTQYDRGRGYTF.

The chain recombines TRBV7-9 with TRBJ2-5, with no clear D. The V end was cut by 1 base, the J end by 3 bases, with 6 bases between. Germline V CDR1 and CDR2: SEHNR, FQNEAQ (reference sequence). CDR3 length equals 13 residues. The CDR3: CASSLDGKETQYF. The CDR3 DNA follows: TGTGCCAGCAGCTTAGATGGCAAAGAGACCCAGTACTTC.

The J gene is TRBJ2-1, the V gene TRBV7-2; 7 bases map to TRBD2. Losses at the gene ends were 4 bases for V and 10 bases for J; bases not matched to a gene: 7. The germline CDR1 and CDR2 sequences are SGHTA and FQGNSA. The CDR3 has 13 amino acids. This CDR3 reads CASSSQTSREQFF. In DNA form, the CDR3 reads TGTGCCAGCAGCTCGCAGACTAGCCGGGAGCAGTTCTTC.

This clone is a singleton in its sample. This sequence joins TRBV19 and TRBJ1-5; 7 bases map to TRBD1. The CDR3 has 15 amino acids. CDR1 and CDR2 from the germline V gene are LNHDA and SQIVND (reference sequence). The V segment lost 5 bases and the J segment 0 bases; nucleotides outside the gene matches: 4. CDR3 in amino acids: CASSSPGGSNQPQHF. In nucleotides, the CDR3 is TGTGCCAGTAGTTCCCCAGGGGGTAGCAATCAGCCCCAGCATTTT.

The chain joins TRBV28 to TRBJ2-7; a weak D match, TRBD1 (6 bases). This CDR3 comprises 14 residues. CDR1 is MDHEN and CDR2 is SYDVKM in the germline V gene. V dropped 5 bases and J dropped 3 bases, with 14 bases sitting between them. The CDR3 is CASSARGWDYEQYF. Here the CDR3 DNA reads TGTGCCAGCAGTGCCAGGGGATGGGACTACGAGCAGTACTTC.

V is TRBV6-5 and J is TRBJ2-1; D is perhaps TRBD2 (5 bases). The V gene's germline CDR1 is MNHEY and CDR2 SVGAGI. Trimming removed 4 bases from V and 12 bases from J, with 22 bases in between. The CDR3 covers 15 residues. CDR3 in amino acids: CASSWADGMGIGQFF. The CDR3 nucleotides are TGTGCCAGCAGTTGGGCTGACGGGATGGGGATCGGGCAGTTCTTC.

In nucleotides, the CDR3 is TGTGCCAGCAGCCAGAGGACTAGCGGGACAAGGGACACCGGGGAGCTGTTTTTT. This sequence encodes CASSQRTSGTRDTGELFF. The chain is built from TRBV4-2 and TRBJ2-2; 12 nucleotides match TRBD2. Germline V CDR1 and CDR2: LGHNA, YNFKEQ. The CDR3 sequence is 18 residues long. J was trimmed by 3 bases and V by 3 bases; bases with no gene match: 8.

This chain joins TRBV24-1 and TRBJ2-5; D unclear. The germline gives CDR1 KGHDR, CDR2 SFDVKD. The CDR3 is 13 amino acids. V was pared by 3 bases and J by 5 bases, with 9 bases between. CDR3 protein: CATSDRRPETQYF. Here the CDR3 DNA reads TGTGCCACCAGTGATCGGAGACCGGAGACCCAGTACTTC.

The J gene is TRBJ2-1, the V gene TRBV29-1; unclear D gene. The germline CDR1 and CDR2 sequences are SQVTM and ANQGSEA. CDR3 size: 11 residues. V was shortened by 5 bases and J by 4 bases, with 6 bases between the two germline ends. The CDR3 sequence is CSVQDYNEQFF. CDR3 nucleotide sequence: TGCAGCGTTCAGGATTACAATGAGCAGTTCTTC.

The DNA for the CDR3 is TGTGCCAGCAGCGCACAGGTCTATGGCTACACCTTC. Its protein is CASSAQVYGYTF. This chain connects TRBV9 to TRBJ1-2, with a tentative D call TRBD1 (5 bases). Germline V lookup: CDR1 SGDLS, CDR2 YYNGEE. Deletions cut 3 bases from V and 4 bases from J, with 7 bases between. This CDR3 region has 12 residues.

The gene calls are TRBV7-2 and TRBJ1-4; TRBD1 matches at 11 bases. V was pared by 5 bases and J by 8 bases, with 7 bases of the junction left unmatched. This CDR3 region has 15 residues. Germline values: CDR1 SGHTA, CDR2 FQGNSA. The CDR3 DNA reads as TGTGCCAGCAGCCGGACAGGGGGCGGCCCCGAAAAACTGTTTTTT. It translates to CASSRTGGGPEKLFF.

CDR3 sequence reads: CASSETGNTEAFF. The CDR3 DNA reads TGTGCCAGCAGTGAAACAGGGAACACTGAAGCTTTCTTT. The V gene is TRBV6-4, the J gene TRBJ1-1; D perhaps matches TRBD1 (5 bases). The CDR3 consists of 13 residues. Germline V CDR1 and CDR2: MRHNA, SNTAGT. The V end was cut by 3 bases, the J end by 1 base, with 6 bases between.

The V and J genes are TRBV28 and TRBJ1-5; TRBD1 might be the D (5 bases). The CDR3 consists of 15 residues. Germline-derived CDR1 and CDR2 are MDHEN and SYDVKM. V dropped 2 bases and J dropped 2 bases, with 10 bases sitting between them. CDR3 DNA sequence: TGTGCCAGCAGTTTACCGGCCAGGGGCAATCAGCCCCAGCATTTT. Amino acids: CASSLPARGNQPQHF.

The gene calls are TRBV9 and TRBJ2-1; 13 positions agree with TRBD2. Germline CDR1 is SGDLS and CDR2 is YYNGEE. The CDR3 loop spans 18 amino acids. The J segment lost 9 bases and the V segment lost 0 bases, leaving 12 bases of the junction unmatched. CDR3 sequence: CASSVAVSGLAGRVEQFF. For the CDR3, the DNA is TGTGCCAGCAGCGTAGCGGTATCGGGACTAGCGGGAAGGGTTGAGCAGTTCTTC.

J is TRBJ1-5 and V is TRBV6-5; a possible D gene is TRBD1 (6 bases). The V gene's germline CDR1 is MNHEY and CDR2 SVGAGI. V was clipped by 4 bases and J by 5 bases, with 18 bases between them. The CDR3 runs 16 residues. For the CDR3, the DNA is TGTGCCAGCAGTTCTTCAGCAGGGGTGGGATATCAGCCCCAGCATTTT. As protein: CASSSSAGVGYQPQHF.